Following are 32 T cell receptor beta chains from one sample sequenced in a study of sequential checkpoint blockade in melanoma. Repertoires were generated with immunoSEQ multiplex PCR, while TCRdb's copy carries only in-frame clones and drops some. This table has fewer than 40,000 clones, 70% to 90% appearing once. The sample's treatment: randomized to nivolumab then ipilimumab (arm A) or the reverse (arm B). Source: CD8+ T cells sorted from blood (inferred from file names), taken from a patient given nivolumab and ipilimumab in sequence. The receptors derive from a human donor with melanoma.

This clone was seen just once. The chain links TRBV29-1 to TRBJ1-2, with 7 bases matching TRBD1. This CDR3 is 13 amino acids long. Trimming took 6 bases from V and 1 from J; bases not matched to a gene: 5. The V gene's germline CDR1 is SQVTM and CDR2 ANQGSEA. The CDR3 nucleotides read TGCAGCGTGAGGACAGGTCATAACTATGGCTACACCTTC. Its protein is CSVRTGHNYGYTF.

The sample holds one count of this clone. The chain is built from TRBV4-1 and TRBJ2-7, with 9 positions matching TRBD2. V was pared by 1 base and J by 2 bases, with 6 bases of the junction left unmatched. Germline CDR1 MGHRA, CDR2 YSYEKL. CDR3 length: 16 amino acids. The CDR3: CASSQVPSGATYEQYF. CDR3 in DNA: TGCGCCAGCAGCCAAGTCCCTAGCGGGGCGACCTACGAGCAGTACTTC.

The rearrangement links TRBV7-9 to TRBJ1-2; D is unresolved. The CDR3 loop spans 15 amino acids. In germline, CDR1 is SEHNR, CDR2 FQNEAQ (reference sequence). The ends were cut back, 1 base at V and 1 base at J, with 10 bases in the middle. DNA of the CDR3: TGTGCCAGCAGCTTAGAGGTAGCCCTTAACTATGGCTACACCTTC. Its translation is CASSLEVALNYGYTF.

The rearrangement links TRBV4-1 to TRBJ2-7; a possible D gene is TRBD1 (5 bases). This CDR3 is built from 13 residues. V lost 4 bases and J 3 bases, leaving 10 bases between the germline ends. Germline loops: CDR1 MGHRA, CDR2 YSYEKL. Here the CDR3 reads CASSPRVGYEQYV. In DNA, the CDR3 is TGCGCCAGCAGCCCCAGGGTTGGCTACGAGCAGTACGTC.

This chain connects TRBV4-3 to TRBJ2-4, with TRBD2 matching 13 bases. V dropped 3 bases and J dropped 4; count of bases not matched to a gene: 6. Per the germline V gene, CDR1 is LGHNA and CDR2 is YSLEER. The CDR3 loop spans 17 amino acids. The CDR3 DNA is TGCGCCAGCAGCCAGGGGACTAGCGGGATGGCAAAAAACATTCAGTACTTC. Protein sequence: CASSQGTSGMAKNIQYF.

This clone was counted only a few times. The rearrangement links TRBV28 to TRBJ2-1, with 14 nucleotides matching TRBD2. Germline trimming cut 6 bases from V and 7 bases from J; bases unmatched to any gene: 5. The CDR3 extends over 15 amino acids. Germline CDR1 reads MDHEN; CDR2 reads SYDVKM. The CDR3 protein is CASRMTSGRVNEQFF. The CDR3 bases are TGTGCCAGCAGAATGACTAGCGGGAGGGTGAATGAGCAGTTCTTC. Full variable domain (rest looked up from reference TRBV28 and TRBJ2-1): DVKVTQSSRYLVKRTGEKVFLECVQDMDHENMFWYRQDPGLGLRLIYFSYDVKMKEKGDIPEGYSVSREKKERFSLILESASTNQTSMYLCASRMTSGRVNEQFFGPGTRLTVL.

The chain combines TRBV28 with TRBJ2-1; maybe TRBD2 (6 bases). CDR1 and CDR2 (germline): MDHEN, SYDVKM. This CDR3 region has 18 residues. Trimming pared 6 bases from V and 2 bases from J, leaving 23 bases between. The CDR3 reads CASSLPSGGRTTYNEQFF. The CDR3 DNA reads TGTGCCAGCAGCCTCCCCTCTGGGGGGAGGACTACCTACAATGAGCAGTTCTTC.

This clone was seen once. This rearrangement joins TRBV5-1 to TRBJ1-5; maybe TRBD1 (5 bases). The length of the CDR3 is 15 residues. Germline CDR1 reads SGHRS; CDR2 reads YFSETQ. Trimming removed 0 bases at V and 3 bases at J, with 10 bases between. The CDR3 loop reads CASSLAGVVNQPQHF. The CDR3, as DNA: TGCGCCAGCAGCTTGGCGGGGGTGGTCAATCAGCCCCAGCATTTT.

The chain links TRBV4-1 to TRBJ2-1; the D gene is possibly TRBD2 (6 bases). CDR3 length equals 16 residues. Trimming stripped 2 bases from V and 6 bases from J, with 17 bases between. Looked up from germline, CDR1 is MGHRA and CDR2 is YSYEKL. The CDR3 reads CASSQSDLRDGNEQFF. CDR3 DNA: TGCGCCAGCAGCCAATCGGACCTGCGGGACGGCAATGAGCAGTTCTTC.

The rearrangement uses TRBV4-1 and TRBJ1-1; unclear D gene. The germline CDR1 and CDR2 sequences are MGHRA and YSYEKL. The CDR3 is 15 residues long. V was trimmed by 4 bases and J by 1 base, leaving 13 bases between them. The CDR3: CASSLTGQENTEAFF. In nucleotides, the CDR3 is TGCGCCAGCAGCCTCACCGGTCAAGAGAACACTGAAGCTTTCTTT.

This CDR3 is CSVAGGVEAFF. CDR3 nucleotide sequence: TGCAGCGTTGCAGGGGGAGTTGAAGCTTTCTTT. The rearrangement joins TRBV29-1 to TRBJ1-1; 7 bases align to TRBD1. The CDR3 runs 11 residues. Trimming at V came to 4 bases and at J to 7 bases, leaving 3 bases not matched to a gene. Germline V gene lookup returns CDR1 SQVTM and CDR2 ANQGSEA.

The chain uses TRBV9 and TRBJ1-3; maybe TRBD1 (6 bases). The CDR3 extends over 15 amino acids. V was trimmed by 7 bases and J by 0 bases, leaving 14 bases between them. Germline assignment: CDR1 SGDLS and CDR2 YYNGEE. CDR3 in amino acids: CASGLDRISGNTIYF. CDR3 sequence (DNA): TGTGCCAGCGGGCTGGACAGAATCTCTGGAAACACCATATATTTT.

CDR3 region: CSVVYRGLAGPTYEQYF. The CDR3 DNA is TGCAGCGTTGTCTACAGGGGACTAGCGGGCCCCACCTACGAGCAGTACTTC. The chain combines TRBV29-1 with TRBJ2-7; TRBD2 agrees at 12 bases. This CDR3 contains 17 residues. Germline loops: CDR1 SQVTM, CDR2 ANQGSEA. Trimming took 4 bases from V and 2 from J; bases not matched to a gene: 12.

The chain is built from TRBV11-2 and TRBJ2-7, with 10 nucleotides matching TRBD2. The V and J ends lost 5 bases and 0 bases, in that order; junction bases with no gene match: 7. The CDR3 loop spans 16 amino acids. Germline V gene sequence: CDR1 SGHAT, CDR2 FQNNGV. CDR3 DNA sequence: TGTGCCAGCAGCACCGGGACTAGCGTACACTCCTACGAGCAGTACTTC. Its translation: CASSTGTSVHSYEQYF.

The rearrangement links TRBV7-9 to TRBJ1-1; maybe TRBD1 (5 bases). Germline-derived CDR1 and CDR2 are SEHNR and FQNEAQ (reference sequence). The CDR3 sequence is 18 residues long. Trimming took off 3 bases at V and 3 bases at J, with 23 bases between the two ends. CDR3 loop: CASSFPNEGGGVDTEAFF. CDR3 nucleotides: TGTGCCAGCAGCTTTCCAAATGAGGGCGGGGGGGTGGACACTGAAGCTTTCTTT.

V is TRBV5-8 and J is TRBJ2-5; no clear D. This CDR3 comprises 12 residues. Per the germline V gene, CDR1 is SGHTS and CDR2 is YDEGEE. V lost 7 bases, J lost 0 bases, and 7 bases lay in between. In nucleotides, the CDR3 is TGTGCCAGCGAGGCCGACCAAGAGACCCAGTACTTC. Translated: CASEADQETQYF.

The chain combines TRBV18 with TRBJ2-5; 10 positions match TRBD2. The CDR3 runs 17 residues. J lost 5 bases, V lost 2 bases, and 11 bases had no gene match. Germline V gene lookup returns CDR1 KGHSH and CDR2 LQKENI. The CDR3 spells CASSPGTSARLGETQYF. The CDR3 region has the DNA TGTGCCAGCTCACCAGGGACTAGCGCTAGACTGGGGGAGACCCAGTACTTC.

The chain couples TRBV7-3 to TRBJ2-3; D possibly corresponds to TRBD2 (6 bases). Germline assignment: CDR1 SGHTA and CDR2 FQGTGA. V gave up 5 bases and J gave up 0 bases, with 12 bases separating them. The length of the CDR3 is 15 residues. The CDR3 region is CASSPGLTSTDTQYF. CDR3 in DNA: TGTGCCAGCAGCCCTGGACTAACGAGCACAGATACGCAGTATTTT.

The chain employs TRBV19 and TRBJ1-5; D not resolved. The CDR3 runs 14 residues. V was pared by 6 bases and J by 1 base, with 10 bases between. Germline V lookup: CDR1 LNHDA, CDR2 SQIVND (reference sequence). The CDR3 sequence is CASRSEGSNQPQHF. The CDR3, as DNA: TGTGCCAGTAGAAGTGAGGGAAGCAATCAGCCCCAGCATTTT.

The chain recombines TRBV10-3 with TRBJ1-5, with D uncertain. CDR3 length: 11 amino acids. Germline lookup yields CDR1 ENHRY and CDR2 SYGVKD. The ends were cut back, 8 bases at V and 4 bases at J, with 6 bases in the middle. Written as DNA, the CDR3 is TGTGCCATCGGGGAGAATCAGCCCCAGCATTTT. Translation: CAIGENQPQHF.

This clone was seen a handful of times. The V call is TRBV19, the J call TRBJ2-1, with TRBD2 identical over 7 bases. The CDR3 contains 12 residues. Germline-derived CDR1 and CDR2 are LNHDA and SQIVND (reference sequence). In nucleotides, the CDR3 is TGTGTCACGAGCGGGGCCTACAATGAGCAGTTCTTC. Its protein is CVTSGAYNEQFF.

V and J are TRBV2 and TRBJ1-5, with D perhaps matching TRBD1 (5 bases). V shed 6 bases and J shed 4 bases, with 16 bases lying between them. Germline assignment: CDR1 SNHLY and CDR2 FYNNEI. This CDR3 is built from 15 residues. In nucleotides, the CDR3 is TGTGCCAGCAGAACCCCCCTTGGGGGGAATCAGCCCCAGCATTTT. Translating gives CASRTPLGGNQPQHF.

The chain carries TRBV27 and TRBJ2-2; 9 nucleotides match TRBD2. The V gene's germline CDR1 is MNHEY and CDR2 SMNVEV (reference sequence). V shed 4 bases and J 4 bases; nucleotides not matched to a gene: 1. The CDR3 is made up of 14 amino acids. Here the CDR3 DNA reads TGTGCCAGCAGTTGGACTAGCGTCACCGGGGAGCTGTTTTTT. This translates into CASSWTSVTGELFF.

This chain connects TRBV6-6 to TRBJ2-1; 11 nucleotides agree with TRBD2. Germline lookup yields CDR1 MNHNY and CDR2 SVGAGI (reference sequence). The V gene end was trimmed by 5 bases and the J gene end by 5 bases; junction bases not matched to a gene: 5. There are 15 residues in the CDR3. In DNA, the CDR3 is TGTGCCAGCAGTGTAGCGGGAGGGCCCGACAATGAGCAGTTCTTC. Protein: CASSVAGGPDNEQFF.

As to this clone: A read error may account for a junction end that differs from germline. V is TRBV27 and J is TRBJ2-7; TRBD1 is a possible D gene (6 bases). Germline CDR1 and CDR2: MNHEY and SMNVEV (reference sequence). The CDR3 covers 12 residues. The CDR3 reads CASSSLGQGTNF. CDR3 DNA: TGTGCCAGCAGTTCCCTCGGGCAGGGGACCAACTTC.

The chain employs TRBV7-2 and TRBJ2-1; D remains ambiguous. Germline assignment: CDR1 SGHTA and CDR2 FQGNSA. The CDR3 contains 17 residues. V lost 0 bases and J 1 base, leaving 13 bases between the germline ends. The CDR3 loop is CASSLAVTTMSYNEQFF. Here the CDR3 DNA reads TGTGCCAGCAGCTTAGCGGTGACCACTATGTCCTACAATGAGCAGTTCTTC.

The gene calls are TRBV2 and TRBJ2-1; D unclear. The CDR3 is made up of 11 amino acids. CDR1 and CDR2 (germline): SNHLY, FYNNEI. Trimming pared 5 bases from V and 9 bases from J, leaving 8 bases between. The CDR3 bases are TGTGCCAGCAGTCGGGTTGGTGAGCAGTTCTTC. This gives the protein CASSRVGEQFF.

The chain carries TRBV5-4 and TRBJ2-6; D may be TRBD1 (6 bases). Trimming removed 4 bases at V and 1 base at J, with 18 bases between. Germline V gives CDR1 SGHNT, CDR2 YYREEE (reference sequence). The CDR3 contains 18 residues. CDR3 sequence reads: CASSPTWGQTSGANVLTF. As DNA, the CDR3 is TGTGCCAGCAGCCCTACTTGGGGACAAACATCTGGGGCCAACGTCCTGACTTTC. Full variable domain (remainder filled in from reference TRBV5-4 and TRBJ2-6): ETGVTQSPTHLIKTRGQQVTLRCSSQSGHNTVSWYQQALGQGPQFIFQYYREEENGRGNFPPRFSGLQFPNYSSELNVNALELDDSALYLCASSPTWGQTSGANVLTFGAGSRLTVL.

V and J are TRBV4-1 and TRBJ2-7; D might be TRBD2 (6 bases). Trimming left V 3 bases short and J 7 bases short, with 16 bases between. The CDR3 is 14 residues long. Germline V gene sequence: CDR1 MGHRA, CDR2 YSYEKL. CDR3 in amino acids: CASSQGGSASEQYF. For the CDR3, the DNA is TGCGCCAGCAGCCAGGGGGGTTCAGCCTCGGAGCAGTACTTC.

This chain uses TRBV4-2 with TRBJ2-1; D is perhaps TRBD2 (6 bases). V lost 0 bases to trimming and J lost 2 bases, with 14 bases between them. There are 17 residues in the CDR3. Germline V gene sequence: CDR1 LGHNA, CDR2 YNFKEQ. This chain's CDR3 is CASSQDEASETYNEQFF. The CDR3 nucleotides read TGTGCCAGCAGCCAAGATGAGGCTAGCGAGACCTACAATGAGCAGTTCTTC.

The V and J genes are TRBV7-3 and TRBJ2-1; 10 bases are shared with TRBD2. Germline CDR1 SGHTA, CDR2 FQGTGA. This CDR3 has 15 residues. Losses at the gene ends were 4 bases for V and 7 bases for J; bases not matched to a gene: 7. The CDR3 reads CASSSVAGGWNEQFF. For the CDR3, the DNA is TGTGCCAGCAGCTCAGTAGCGGGAGGATGGAATGAGCAGTTCTTC.

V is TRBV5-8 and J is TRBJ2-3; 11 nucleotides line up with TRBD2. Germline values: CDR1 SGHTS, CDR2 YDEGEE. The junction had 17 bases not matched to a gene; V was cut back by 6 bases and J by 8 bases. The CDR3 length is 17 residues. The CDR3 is CASNYLIAGGLRGTQYF. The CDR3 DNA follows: TGTGCCAGCAACTATCTGATAGCGGGAGGGCTCAGGGGTACGCAGTATTTT.